This T cell receptor beta chain came from a study of early T cells in non-severe SARS-CoV-2 infection. Overall study: Sequencing of unsorted whole blood was done on bulk RNA, leaving chains unpaired.

Regarding the study as a whole: Clonotype matching in VDJdb favored anti-spike CD8 responses and did not capture private and CD4 specificities.

The CDR3 runs to 15 residues. The germline V gene encodes CDR1 SQVTM and CDR2 ANQGSEA. The V end was cut by 4 bases, the J end by 0 bases, with 10 bases between. Individual cDNA molecules received unique molecular identifiers. Using its own MiXCR run on the 5' RACE reads, TCRdb lists one record per CDR3 protein. The data contain approximately 98,000 distinct CDR3 sequences, around 10% of them singletons. In this sample, this clonotype turned up a few times. Its antigen remains unidentified. This TCR came from an adult who was a healthcare worker with PCR-confirmed SARS-CoV-2 infection or an uninfected control (not recorded which). V is TRBV29-1 and J is TRBJ2-6, with D uncertain. The specimen was whole blood. CDR3 bases: TGCAGCGTTGTAGGTGAGACCTCTGGGGCCAACGTCCTGACTTTC. It encodes CSVVGETSGANVLTF.